The present T cell receptor (beta chain) was sequenced within a study of blood T cells in healthy people across ages (dated by TCRdb to 2013 to 2016). For context, the study as a whole: In model experiments, template switching captured roughly one uniquely barcoded TCR beta cDNA molecule for every two T cells. To track age-related changes in TCR beta repertoire diversity, the study relied on deep sequencing normalized with unique cDNA molecular identifiers. The donors were split into four age groups: young (average around 17 years), middle-aged (more than 35), aged (approximately 60) and long-lived (roughly 80). To avoid experimental bias, donors of different ages were spread randomly across the sequencing lanes. Using the same blood draw, the study looked at two additional independent replicas of 1 million unique cDNA reads for two donors, one aged 18 to 30 and the other aged 80 or older. What the study reported, not specific to this receptor: Because the CMV infection status of the donors was unknown, age-related changes in expanded clonotypes may potentially have been confounded. Compared with the aged group, more naive CD4+ T cells, fewer expanded clones and increased TCR diversity were shown by the long-lived group, suggesting age selection. Estimates of total diversity based on one million sequenced T cells were considered lower bounds and underestimates. Because profiling used bulk unsorted PBMCs, naive and antigen-experienced compartments could not be compared conclusively. The percentage of naive T cells measured by flow cytometry correlated strongly with observed TCR beta diversity. Observed TCR beta diversity per million T cells fell roughly linearly with age, and a significant reduction was already apparent by age around 40.

Receptor amplification or capture employed 5' RACE. The reads were generated on an Illumina HiSeq 2500. A second PCR of about 6 to 12 cycles was run with a J-beta primer mix and a sample-barcoded 5' primer. Each TCR beta cDNA molecule received a unique molecular identifier from a template-switch 5' adaptor carrying 12 random nucleotides. Each sample yielded at least 3 million CDR3-containing paired-end reads. All of the RNA was converted into first-strand cDNA using the Mint cDNA synthesis kit, with a TRBC-specific oligonucleotide serving as the primer. Following uracil-DNA glycosylase treatment, a first 18-cycle PCR with universal primers M1SS and BC2_uni_R was performed on all cDNA. In the original analysis: Each sample was normalized by randomly selecting 1 million high-quality reads, each carrying a distinct molecular identifier. Reads sharing molecular identifiers were discarded rather than binned into consensus sequences. MiTCR, set to a Q25 quality threshold and the strictest error-elimination algorithm, was used for CDR3 identification, clonotype clustering and error correction. Lower-bound total TCR beta diversity was estimated with a nonparametric unseen species model using Euler transformation. The public reads were run again by TCRdb, first through fastp at Q25 and then through MiXCR, and only productive beta chains were kept. Identical CDR3 proteins give one entry, which carries the most common genes and DNA. The V and J calls and clone size come from TCRdb's table, not from the authors' own analysis. For this sample there are approximately 1.5 million distinct CDR3 sequences; 34% appear just once. Jointly, the top ten make up around 11% of the sample.

Turning to this clonotype: It has no known antigen specificity. No base quality values were provided; no much bigger clone lies one nucleotide off.

The germline V gene supplies CDR1 KGHSH and CDR2 LQKENI. Trimmed from V: 2 bases; trimmed from J: 2 bases; junction bases lacking a gene match: 7. Counted from cysteine to phenylalanine, this CDR3 has 16 amino acids. Only the CDR3 DNA is retained, 48 bases long and in frame from the first base. The donors were roughly 40 Caucasian individuals from Russia, aged roughly 6 to 100 years, who were systemically healthy. Each donor gave 8 to 10 milliliters of peripheral blood, drawn into EDTA-treated Vacutainer tubes. Ficoll-Paque density-gradient centrifugation was used to isolate PBMCs, with at least 6 million obtained per sample. Total RNA, at least 6 micrograms per sample, was extracted from PBMCs with Trizol reagent. For every donor, flow cytometry on a PBMC aliquot measured the percentage of naive CD45RAhigh/CD27high T cells.

This sequence originates from a woman in her thirties in good health. Recombination linked TRBV18 to TRBJ2-5; TRBD2 fits 8 bases in the junction. Sample: blood. In nucleotides, the sequence is TGTGCCAGCTCACCATTGTCTAGCGGGCTTCAAGAGACCCAGTACTTC. Translation gives CASSPLSSGLQETQYF.